This is a list of T cell receptor beta chains from one sample in a study of identical twins. Via MiXCR, TCRdb re-called the 5' RACE reads, giving one row per CDR3 protein. In the table there are about 280,000 distinct CDR3 sequences, about 8.3% of which are singletons. This same sample was also taken into another study, of yellow fever vaccine responses in identical twins.

The sample was memory (CD45RO+) T cells sorted from blood. These receptors originate from a woman aged 18-35 years in good health. The conserved cysteine and the conserved F or W are not part of the CDR3 here.

v_call cdr3_aa
TRBV4-1 ASSQGVWQGRGAQETQY
TRBV11-2 ASKVGTGGNQPQH
TRBV3-1 ASSQDVAGVVDTQY
TRBV7-9 ASSLTSEAQY
TRBV25-1 ASSVAASSTDTQY
TRBV5-1 ASSLGVSGGRTGELF
TRBV6-1 ASSRDSGRLTGELF
TRBV20-1 SARDPAILRDEQF
TRBV24-1 ATSDSRLAGVVTGELF
TRBV20-1 SARDGDSGSYEQY
TRBV12-3/TRBV12-4 ASSLNPAEKLF
TRBV11-1 ASSFRRAASGGSDGEQF
TRBV5-1 ASSLPGQSLYGYT
TRBV28 ASSLWVQGVKETQY
TRBV3-1 ASSRRVDYGYT
TRBV4-1 ASSQVERASYNEQF
TRBV28 ASSARTGATGELF
TRBV5-1 ASMKGQNTEAF
TRBV2 ASSVVGAEQF
TRBV7-9 ANPGAPPNTGELF
TRBV5-1 ASSLAHRGGYNEQF
TRBV6-2/TRBV6-3 ASRPPRGALQETQY